These 7 T cell receptor beta chains came from one sample sequenced in a study of cytomegalovirus exposure and HLA in healthy donors. PCR used 60 Vbeta primers and 13 Jbeta primers. TCRdb keeps only in-frame clones here, not all; method: immunoSEQ multiplex PCR. Of about 160,000 clones listed, about 65% are singletons. The material sequenced was PBMCs. These receptors came from a woman younger than 45 in good health and CMV-seronegative.

CDR3 nucleotide sequence: TGCAGCGTTGAAGGGCGGTTGAACACTGAAGCTTTCTTT. It codes for CSVEGRLNTEAFF. This sequence joins TRBV29-1 and TRBJ1-1; D remains ambiguous. The ends were cut back, 1 base at V and 0 bases at J, with 6 bases in the middle. Germline V gene data show CDR1 as SQVTM and CDR2 as ANQGSEA. The CDR3 sequence is 13 residues long.

This chain joins TRBV6-6 and TRBJ2-7, with 7 positions matching TRBD2. Germline V gives CDR1 MNHNY, CDR2 SVGAGI (reference sequence). The CDR3 has 14 residues. Trimming at V came to 5 bases and at J to 6 bases, leaving 10 bases not matched to a gene. DNA of the CDR3: TGTGCCAGCAGTGGATCCACTAGCGTCCTCGAGCAGTACTTC. This codes for CASSGSTSVLEQYF.

The chain couples TRBV6-5 to TRBJ2-7; 7 positions agree with TRBD2. The CDR3 totals 13 residues. The germline V gene encodes CDR1 MNHEY and CDR2 SVGAGI. After removal of 4 bases from V and 4 bases from J, the junction contained 4 bases not matched to a gene. The CDR3 region is CASSWNGGYEQYF. As DNA, the CDR3 is TGTGCCAGCAGTTGGAACGGGGGGTACGAGCAGTACTTC.

This chain connects TRBV7-2 to TRBJ2-2; D is ambiguous. The germline V gene encodes CDR1 SGHTA and CDR2 FQGNSA. V lost 8 bases, J lost 3 bases, and 4 bases lay in between. This CDR3 spans 11 amino acids. Written as DNA, the CDR3 is TGTGCCAGCTCGTACACCGGGGAGCTGTTTTTT. This encodes CASSYTGELFF.

V is TRBV27 and J is TRBJ1-2; no firm D call. V was cut by 3 bases and J by 8 bases, with 16 bases left in between. The CDR3 has 14 residues. Germline V gene lookup returns CDR1 MNHEY and CDR2 SMNVEV (reference sequence). The CDR3 DNA reads as TGTGCCAGCAGTTTCATAGGTTTTGACGGGGGCTACACCTTC. Translating gives CASSFIGFDGGYTF.

The chain uses TRBV13 and TRBJ2-1; a weak D match, TRBD2 (7 bases). Trimming pared 2 bases from V and 2 bases from J, leaving 16 bases between. Germline CDR1 reads PRHDT; CDR2 reads FYEKMQ (reference sequence). There are 17 residues in the CDR3. The CDR3 region is CASSLQGGGAAYNEQFF. CDR3 sequence (DNA): TGTGCCAGCAGCTTACAAGGTGGGGGGGCCGCCTACAATGAGCAGTTCTTC.

This chain uses TRBV7-6 with TRBJ2-3; the D gene is possibly TRBD2 (5 bases). The CDR3 is 14 residues long. Germline loops: CDR1 SGHVS, CDR2 FNYEAQ. V was cut by 4 bases and J by 2 bases, with 10 bases left in between. CDR3 protein: CASSSRLSTDTQYF. The CDR3 DNA sequence: TGTGCCAGCAGCTCCCGACTATCCACAGATACGCAGTATTTT.